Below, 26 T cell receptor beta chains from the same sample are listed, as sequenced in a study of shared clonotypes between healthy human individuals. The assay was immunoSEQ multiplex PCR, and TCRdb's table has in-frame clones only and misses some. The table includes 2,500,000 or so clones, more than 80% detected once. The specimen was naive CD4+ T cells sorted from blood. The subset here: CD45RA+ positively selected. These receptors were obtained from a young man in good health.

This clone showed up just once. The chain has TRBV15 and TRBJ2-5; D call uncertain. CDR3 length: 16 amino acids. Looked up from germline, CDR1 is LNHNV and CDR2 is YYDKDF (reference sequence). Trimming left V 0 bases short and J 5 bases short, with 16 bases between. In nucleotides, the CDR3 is TGTGCCACCAGCAGAGAGGATTTAAGGAACGGGGAGACCCAGTACTTC. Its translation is CATSREDLRNGETQYF.

The CDR3 reads CASSSFQETQYF. CDR3 bases: TGTGCCAGCAGTTCATTTCAAGAGACCCAGTACTTC. The chain uses TRBV6-5 and TRBJ2-5; D is ambiguous. The V and J ends lost 4 bases and 2 bases respectively, with 5 bases between them. CDR1 is MNHEY and CDR2 is SVGAGI in the germline V gene. The CDR3 length is 12 residues.

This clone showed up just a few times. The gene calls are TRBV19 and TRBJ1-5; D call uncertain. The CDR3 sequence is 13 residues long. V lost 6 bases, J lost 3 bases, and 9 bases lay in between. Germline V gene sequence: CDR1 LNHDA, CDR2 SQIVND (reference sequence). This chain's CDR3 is CASSQDINQPQHF. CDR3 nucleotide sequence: TGTGCCAGTAGCCAGGATATCAATCAGCCCCAGCATTTT.

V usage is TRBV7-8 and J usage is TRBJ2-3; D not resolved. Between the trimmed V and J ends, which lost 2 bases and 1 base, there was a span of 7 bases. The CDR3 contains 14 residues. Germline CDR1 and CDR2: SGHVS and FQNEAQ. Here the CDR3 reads CASSLSGRTDTQYF. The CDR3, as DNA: TGTGCCAGCAGCTTAAGTGGTCGCACAGATACGCAGTATTTT.

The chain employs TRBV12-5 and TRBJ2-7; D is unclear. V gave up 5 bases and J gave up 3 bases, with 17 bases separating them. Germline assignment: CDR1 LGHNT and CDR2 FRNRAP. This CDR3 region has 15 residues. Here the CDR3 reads CASGRLEQWIYEQYF. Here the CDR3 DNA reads TGTGCTAGTGGTCGGCTGGAACAGTGGATCTACGAGCAGTACTTC.

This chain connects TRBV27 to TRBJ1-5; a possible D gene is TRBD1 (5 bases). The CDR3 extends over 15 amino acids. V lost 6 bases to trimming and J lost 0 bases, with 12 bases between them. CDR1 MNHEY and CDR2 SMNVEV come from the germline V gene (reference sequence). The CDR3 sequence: CASRPRENSNQPQHF. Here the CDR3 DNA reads TGTGCCAGCAGACCCAGGGAAAATAGCAATCAGCCCCAGCATTTT.

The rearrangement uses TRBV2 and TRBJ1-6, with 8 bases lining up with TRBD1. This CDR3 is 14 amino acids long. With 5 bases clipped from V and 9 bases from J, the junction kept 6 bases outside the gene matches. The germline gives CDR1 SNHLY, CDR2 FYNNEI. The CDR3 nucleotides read TGTGCCAGCAGTACCGGGACAGGTAGTTCACCCCTCCACTTT. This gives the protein CASSTGTGSSPLHF. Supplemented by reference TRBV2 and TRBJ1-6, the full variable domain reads EPEVTQTPSHQVTQMGQEVILRCVPISNHLYFYWYRQILGQKVEFLVSFYNNEISEKSEIFDDQFSVERPDGSNFTLKIRSTKLEDSAMYFCASSTGTGSSPLHFGNGTRLTVT.

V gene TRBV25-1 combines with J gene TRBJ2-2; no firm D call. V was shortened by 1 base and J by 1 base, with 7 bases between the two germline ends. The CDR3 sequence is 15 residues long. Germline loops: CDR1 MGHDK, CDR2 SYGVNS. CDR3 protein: CASSESPENTGELFF. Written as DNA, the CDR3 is TGTGCCAGCAGTGAATCCCCAGAGAACACCGGGGAGCTGTTTTTT.

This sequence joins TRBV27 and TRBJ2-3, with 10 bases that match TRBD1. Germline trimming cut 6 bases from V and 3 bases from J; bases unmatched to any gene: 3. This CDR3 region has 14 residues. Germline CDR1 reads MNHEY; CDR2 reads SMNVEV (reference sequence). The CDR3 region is CASSPDRGTDTQYF. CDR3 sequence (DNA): TGTGCCAGCAGCCCGGACAGGGGGACAGATACGCAGTATTTT.

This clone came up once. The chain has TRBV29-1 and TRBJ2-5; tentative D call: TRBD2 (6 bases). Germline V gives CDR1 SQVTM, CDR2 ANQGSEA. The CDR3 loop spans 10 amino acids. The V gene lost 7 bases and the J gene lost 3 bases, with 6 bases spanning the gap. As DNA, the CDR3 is TGCAGCGGGACTAAAGAGACCCAGTACTTC. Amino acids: CSGTKETQYF.

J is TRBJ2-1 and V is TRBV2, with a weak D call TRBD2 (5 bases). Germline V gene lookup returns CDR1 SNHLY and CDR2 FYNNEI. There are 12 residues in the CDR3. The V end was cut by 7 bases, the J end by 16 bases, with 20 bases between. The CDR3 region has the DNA TGTGCCAGCACCAGCCGGGATCTTAAGCCATTCTTC. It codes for CASTSRDLKPFF.

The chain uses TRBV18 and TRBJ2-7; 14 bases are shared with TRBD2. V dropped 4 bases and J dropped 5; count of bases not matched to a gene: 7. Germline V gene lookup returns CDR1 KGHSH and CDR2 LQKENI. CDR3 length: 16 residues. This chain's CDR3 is CASSLRLAGGMDEQYF. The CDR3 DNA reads TGTGCCAGCTCACTTCGACTAGCGGGAGGGATGGACGAGCAGTACTTC. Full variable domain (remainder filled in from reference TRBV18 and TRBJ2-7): NAGVMQNPRHLVRRRGQEARLRCSPMKGHSHVYWYRQLPEEGLKFMVYLQKENIIDESGMPKERFSAEFPKEGPSILRIQQVVRGDSAAYFCASSLRLAGGMDEQYFGPGTRLTVT.

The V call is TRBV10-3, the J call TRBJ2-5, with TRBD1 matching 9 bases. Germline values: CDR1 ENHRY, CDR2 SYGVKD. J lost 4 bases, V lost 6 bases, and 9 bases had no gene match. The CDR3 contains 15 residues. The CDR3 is CAISPGQGKRETQYF. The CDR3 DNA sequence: TGTGCCATCAGCCCCGGACAGGGGAAGCGAGAGACCCAGTACTTC.

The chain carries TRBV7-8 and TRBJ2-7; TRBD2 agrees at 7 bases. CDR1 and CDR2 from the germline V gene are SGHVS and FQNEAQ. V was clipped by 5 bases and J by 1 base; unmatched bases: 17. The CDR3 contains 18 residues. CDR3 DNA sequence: TGTGCCAGCAGCCCACAAACTACGGGACTAACGATATCCTACGAGCAGTACTTC. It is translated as CASSPQTTGLTISYEQYF.

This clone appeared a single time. Written as DNA, the CDR3 is TGTGCCAGCAGCTCTTACAGGATTAGGGGAAACACCATATATTTT. This sequence encodes CASSSYRIRGNTIYF. This chain links TRBV11-2 with TRBJ1-3; TRBD1 is a possible D gene (5 bases). The CDR3 contains 15 residues. The germline gives CDR1 SGHAT, CDR2 FQNNGV. V was cut by 4 bases and J by 4 bases, with 14 bases left in between.

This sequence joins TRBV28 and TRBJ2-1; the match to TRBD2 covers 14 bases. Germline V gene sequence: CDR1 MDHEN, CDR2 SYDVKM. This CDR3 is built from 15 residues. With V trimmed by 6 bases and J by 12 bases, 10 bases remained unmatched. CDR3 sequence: CASSIAGLAGVGQFF. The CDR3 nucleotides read TGTGCCAGCAGCATAGCGGGACTAGCGGGGGTGGGGCAGTTCTTC. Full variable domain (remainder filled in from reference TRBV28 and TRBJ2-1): DVKVTQSSRYLVKRTGEKVFLECVQDMDHENMFWYRQDPGLGLRLIYFSYDVKMKEKGDIPEGYSVSREKKERFSLILESASTNQTSMYLCASSIAGLAGVGQFFGPGTRLTVL.

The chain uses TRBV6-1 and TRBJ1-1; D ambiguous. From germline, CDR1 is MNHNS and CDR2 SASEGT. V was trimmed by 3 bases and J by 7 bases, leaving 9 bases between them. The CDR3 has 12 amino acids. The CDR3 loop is CASSDFDHEAFF. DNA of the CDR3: TGTGCCAGCAGTGATTTCGACCATGAAGCTTTCTTT.

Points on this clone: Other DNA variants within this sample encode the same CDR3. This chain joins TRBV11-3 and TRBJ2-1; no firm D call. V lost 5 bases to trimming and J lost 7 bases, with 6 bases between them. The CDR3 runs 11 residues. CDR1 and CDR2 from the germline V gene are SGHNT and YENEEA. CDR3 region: CASSLGNEQFF. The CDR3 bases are TGTGCCAGCAGCCTTGGGAATGAGCAGTTCTTC.

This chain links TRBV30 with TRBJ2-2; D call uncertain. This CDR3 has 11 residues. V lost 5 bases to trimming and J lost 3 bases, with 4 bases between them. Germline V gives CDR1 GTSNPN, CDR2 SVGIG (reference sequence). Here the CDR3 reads CAWLDTGELFF. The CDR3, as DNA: TGTGCCTGGCTTGACACCGGGGAGCTGTTTTTT.

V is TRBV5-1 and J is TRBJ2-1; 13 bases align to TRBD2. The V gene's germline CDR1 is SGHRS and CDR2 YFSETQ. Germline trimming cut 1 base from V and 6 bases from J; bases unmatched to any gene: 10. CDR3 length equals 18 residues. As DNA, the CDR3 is TGCGCCAGCAGCTTGCCATCGGGACTAGCGGGACTTTTCAATGAGCAGTTCTTC. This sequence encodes CASSLPSGLAGLFNEQFF.

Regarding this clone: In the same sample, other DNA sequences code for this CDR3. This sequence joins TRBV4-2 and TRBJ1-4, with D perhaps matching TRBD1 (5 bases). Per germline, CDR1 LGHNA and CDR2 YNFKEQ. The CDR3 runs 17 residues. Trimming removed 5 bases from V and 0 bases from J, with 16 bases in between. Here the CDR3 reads CASSAVMQGTTNEKLFF. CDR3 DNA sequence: TGTGCCAGCAGCGCCGTGATGCAGGGTACAACTAATGAAAAACTGTTTTTT.

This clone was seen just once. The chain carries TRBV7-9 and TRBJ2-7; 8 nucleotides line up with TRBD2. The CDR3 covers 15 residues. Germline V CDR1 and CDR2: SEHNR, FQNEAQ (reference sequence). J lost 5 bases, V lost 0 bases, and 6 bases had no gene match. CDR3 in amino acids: CASSLAQRETHEQYF. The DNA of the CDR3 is TGTGCCAGCAGCTTAGCCCAGCGGGAGACCCACGAGCAGTACTTC.

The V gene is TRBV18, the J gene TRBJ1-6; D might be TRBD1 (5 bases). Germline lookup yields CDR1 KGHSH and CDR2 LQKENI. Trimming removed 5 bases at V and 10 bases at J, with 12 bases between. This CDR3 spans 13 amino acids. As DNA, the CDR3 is TGTGCCAGCTCAGAGACAGAGCTCTCACCCCTCCACTTT. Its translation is CASSETELSPLHF.

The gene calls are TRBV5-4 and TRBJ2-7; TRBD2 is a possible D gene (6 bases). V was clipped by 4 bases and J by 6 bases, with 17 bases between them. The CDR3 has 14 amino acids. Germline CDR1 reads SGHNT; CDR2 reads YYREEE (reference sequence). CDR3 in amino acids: CASSPKAGGSEQYF. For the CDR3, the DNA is TGTGCCAGCAGCCCAAAGGCAGGAGGGTCCGAGCAGTACTTC.

The CDR3 sequence is CAISESTYTGAYNSPLHF. The CDR3 nucleotides read TGTGCCATCAGTGAGTCGACCTATACAGGGGCCTATAATTCACCCCTCCACTTT. J is TRBJ1-6 and V is TRBV10-3; 7 bases agree with TRBD1. Germline values: CDR1 ENHRY, CDR2 SYGVKD. V lost 0 bases and J lost 2; bases outside the gene matches: 7. The CDR3 sequence is 18 residues long.

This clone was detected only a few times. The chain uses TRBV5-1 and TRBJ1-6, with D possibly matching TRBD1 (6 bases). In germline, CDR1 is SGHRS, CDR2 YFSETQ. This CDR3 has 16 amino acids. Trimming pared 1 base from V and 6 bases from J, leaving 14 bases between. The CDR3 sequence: CASSLYGGASNSPLHF. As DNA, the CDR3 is TGCGCCAGCAGCTTGTATGGGGGCGCGTCTAATTCACCCCTCCACTTT. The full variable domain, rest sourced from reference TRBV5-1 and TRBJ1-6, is KAGVTQTPRYLIKTRGQQVTLSCSPISGHRSVSWYQQTPGQGLQFLFEYFSETQRNKGNFPGRFSGRQFSNSRSEMNVSTLELGDSALYLCASSLYGGASNSPLHFGNGTRLTVT.